This passage covers 22 T cell receptor beta chains from one sample sequenced in a study of blood T cell repertoires in COVID-19. Generated by immunoSEQ multiplex PCR, the TCRdb table keeps only in-frame clones and is missing some. Of about 68,000 clones listed, just over 90% are singletons. The sequenced sample was peripheral blood. These receptors originate from a man aged 50-59 years with COVID-19, enrolled during active disease.

A single count supports this clone. The chain combines TRBV11-2 with TRBJ2-3, with 7 bases fitting TRBD2. Germline trimming cut 5 bases from V and 9 bases from J; bases unmatched to any gene: 17. Germline CDR1 reads SGHAT; CDR2 reads FQNNGV. This CDR3 has 16 residues. CDR3 sequence (DNA): TGTGCCAGCAGCCCCACCCTGGGGGGGAGGCCCTCAACGCAGTATTTT. Its translation is CASSPTLGGRPSTQYF.

The chain links TRBV29-1 to TRBJ2-1; 7 bases fit TRBD2. Germline trimming cut 2 bases from V and 10 bases from J; bases unmatched to any gene: 11. CDR3 length: 14 residues. In germline, CDR1 is SQVTM, CDR2 ANQGSEA. CDR3 bases: TGCAGCGTTGAAATTGGACTAGGGGCAGGGGAGCAGTTCTTC. Protein: CSVEIGLGAGEQFF.

The chain joins TRBV7-2 to TRBJ2-5; 7 bases fit TRBD1. The germline gives CDR1 SGHTA, CDR2 FQGNSA. V lost 4 bases, J lost 5 bases, and 13 bases stayed unmatched. This CDR3 has 16 residues. The CDR3 sequence is CASSSLTGMVLETQYF. CDR3 coding DNA: TGTGCCAGCAGCTCGTTGACAGGGATGGTATTGGAGACCCAGTACTTC.

This clone was recorded once. V usage is TRBV6-5 and J usage is TRBJ2-1, with TRBD2 matching 11 bases. Germline loops: CDR1 MNHEY, CDR2 SVGAGI. V shed 2 bases, J shed 4 bases, and the junction held 1 base outside the gene matches. This CDR3 spans 15 amino acids. The CDR3 here is CASSYGTSGYNEQFF. CDR3 DNA: TGTGCCAGCAGTTACGGGACTAGCGGATACAATGAGCAGTTCTTC.

The chain recombines TRBV29-1 with TRBJ2-3; D is perhaps TRBD2 (5 bases). Germline CDR1 SQVTM, CDR2 ANQGSEA. The CDR3 totals 13 residues. Trimming pared 4 bases from V and 0 bases from J, leaving 8 bases between. In nucleotides, the CDR3 is TGCAGCGTTGTGGCTAGCAGCACAGATACGCAGTATTTT. Protein: CSVVASSTDTQYF.

The V call is TRBV19, the J call TRBJ1-1; D is ambiguous. V lost 5 bases and J lost 4, with 14 bases in between. CDR1 and CDR2 from the germline V gene are LNHDA and SQIVND (reference sequence). The CDR3 loop spans 14 amino acids. CDR3 amino acids: CASSLFNGVTEAFF. CDR3 coding DNA: TGTGCCAGTAGTCTTTTTAACGGAGTCACTGAAGCTTTCTTT.

This rearrangement joins TRBV18 to TRBJ1-1; D remains unclear. The length of the CDR3 is 15 residues. Trimming shortened V by 2 bases and J by 8 bases, and 18 bases separated the two germline ends. Germline V lookup: CDR1 KGHSH, CDR2 LQKENI. Here the CDR3 reads CASSPVEVPLVEAFF. In nucleotides, the CDR3 is TGTGCCAGCTCACCAGTAGAGGTTCCTCTGGTAGAAGCTTTCTTT. Using reference TRBV18 and TRBJ1-1 for the parts outside the CDR3, the full variable domain is NAGVMQNPRHLVRRRGQEARLRCSPMKGHSHVYWYRQLPEEGLKFMVYLQKENIIDESGMPKERFSAEFPKEGPSILRIQQVVRGDSAAYFCASSPVEVPLVEAFFGQGTRLTVV.

The V and J genes are TRBV28 and TRBJ2-7, with D tentatively TRBD1 (6 bases). Germline CDR1 MDHEN, CDR2 SYDVKM. The germline V and J ends were trimmed by 5 bases and 4 bases, with 24 bases remaining between them. The CDR3 is 17 residues long. The CDR3 region has the DNA TGTGCCAGCAGTCTCCCTCAGGCAGGACAGCAGGTATACGAGCAGTACTTC. Translation: CASSLPQAGQQVYEQYF.

The chain joins TRBV7-9 to TRBJ1-1, with 7 bases identical to TRBD1. Germline V lookup: CDR1 SEHNR, CDR2 FQNEAQ (reference sequence). The CDR3 is 13 amino acids. V dropped 5 bases and J dropped 3; count of bases not matched to a gene: 3. As DNA, the CDR3 is TGTGCCAGCAGCCAGGGGGGAGACACTGAAGCTTTCTTT. It translates to CASSQGGDTEAFF.

The chain carries TRBV6-4 and TRBJ2-2; D may be TRBD2 (5 bases). Per the germline V gene, CDR1 is MRHNA and CDR2 is SNTAGT. The CDR3 spans 14 residues. Deletions cut 1 base from V and 7 bases from J, with 10 bases between. The CDR3 protein is CASSDWSGSGELFF. The CDR3 region has the DNA TGTGCCAGCAGTGACTGGAGCGGTAGCGGGGAGCTGTTTTTT.

The chain is built from TRBV29-1 and TRBJ2-2; no reliable D call. Trimming shortened V by 4 bases and J by 4 bases, and 7 bases separated the two germline ends. The CDR3 length is 12 residues. CDR1 and CDR2 from the germline V gene are SQVTM and ANQGSEA. The CDR3 loop is CSVVAVTGELFF. In DNA form, the CDR3 reads TGCAGCGTTGTTGCGGTCACCGGGGAGCTGTTTTTT.

This chain links TRBV7-9 with TRBJ1-1, with unresolved D. The CDR3 has 13 residues. CDR1 SEHNR and CDR2 FQNEAQ come from the germline V gene (reference sequence). V shed 4 bases and J shed 1 base, with 7 bases lying between them. CDR3 protein: CASSSFGNTEAFF. The CDR3 coding sequence is TGTGCCAGCAGCTCTTTCGGGAACACTGAAGCTTTCTTT.

This chain joins TRBV6-5 and TRBJ2-5, with TRBD2 identical over 11 bases. The CDR3 has 15 residues. Germline V gives CDR1 MNHEY, CDR2 SVGAGI. The V segment lost 6 bases and the J segment 5 bases; nucleotides outside the gene matches: 8. The CDR3 here is CASSSLAGAGETQYF. The CDR3 DNA reads TGTGCCAGCAGCTCACTAGCGGGAGCTGGGGAGACCCAGTACTTC.

This chain uses TRBV2 with TRBJ2-7; D perhaps matches TRBD2 (5 bases). Per germline, CDR1 SNHLY and CDR2 FYNNEI. This CDR3 has 14 residues. The CDR3 is CASSEGGLSYEQYV. Here the CDR3 DNA reads TGTGCTAGCAGTGAAGGCGGGCTCTCCTACGAGCAGTACGTC.

The chain carries TRBV5-1 and TRBJ2-5; 8 bases match TRBD1. CDR3 length: 15 residues. The junction had 2 bases not matched to a gene; V was cut back by 0 bases and J by 1 base. Germline V gene data show CDR1 as SGHRS and CDR2 as YFSETQ. The chain's CDR3 is CASSLVTGVQETQYF. Written as DNA, the CDR3 is TGCGCCAGCAGCTTGGTGACAGGGGTCCAAGAGACCCAGTACTTC.

The CDR3 DNA is TGCGCCAGCAGCCTGGGACAGGGTGGGCAGCCCCAGCATTTT. Encoded protein: CASSLGQGGQPQHF. The chain is built from TRBV5-1 and TRBJ1-5, with 9 bases fitting TRBD1. The length of the CDR3 is 14 residues. Germline values: CDR1 SGHRS, CDR2 YFSETQ. V shed 4 bases and J 7 bases; nucleotides not matched to a gene: 6. Full variable domain (remainder filled in from reference TRBV5-1 and TRBJ1-5): KAGVTQTPRYLIKTRGQQVTLSCSPISGHRSVSWYQQTPGQGLQFLFEYFSETQRNKGNFPGRFSGRQFSNSRSEMNVSTLELGDSALYLCASSLGQGGQPQHFGDGTRLSIL.

The chain joins TRBV9 to TRBJ2-7; TRBD1 is a possible D gene (5 bases). Trimming removed 4 bases at V and 7 bases at J, with 15 bases between. The CDR3 length is 13 residues. Germline V gene lookup returns CDR1 SGDLS and CDR2 YYNGEE. CDR3 DNA sequence: TGTGCCAGCAGCCCCAGGGATGGTCGGGAGCAGTACTTC. Amino acid sequence: CASSPRDGREQYF.

The J gene is TRBJ2-1, the V gene TRBV10-3, with 7 bases identical to TRBD2. CDR1 ENHRY and CDR2 SYGVKD come from the germline V gene. This CDR3 has 13 residues. Trimming removed 9 bases from V and 6 bases from J; junction bases left unmatched: 8. The CDR3 DNA sequence: TGTGCCATGACGACTAGCCCGGGCAATGAGCAGTTCTTC. Its translation is CAMTTSPGNEQFF.

J is TRBJ2-6 and V is TRBV5-1; D ambiguous. The CDR3 is 15 amino acids. Per germline, CDR1 SGHRS and CDR2 YFSETQ. Trimming took off 0 bases at V and 4 bases at J, with 8 bases between the two ends. Written as DNA, the CDR3 is TGCGCCAGCAGCTTGGGAGGTGCCGGGGCCAACGTCCTGACTTTC. Translation gives CASSLGGAGANVLTF.

This clone has only a few counts. The chain joins TRBV6-5 to TRBJ1-2, with 8 positions matching TRBD1. From germline, CDR1 is MNHEY and CDR2 SVGAGI. V dropped 6 bases and J dropped 8; count of bases not matched to a gene: 14. This CDR3 spans 15 amino acids. The DNA of the CDR3 is TGTGCCAGCAGACGAAACGGACAGGGCTCCTGGGGCTACACCTTC. Protein: CASRRNGQGSWGYTF.

The rearrangement links TRBV7-2 to TRBJ2-3; 13 bases are a match to TRBD2. Trimming removed 10 bases from V and 7 bases from J; junction bases left unmatched: 14. Germline V gene data show CDR1 as SGHTA and CDR2 as FQGNSA. The CDR3 is 16 residues long. CDR3 DNA sequence: TGTGCCACCCGGACTAGCGGGAGCGGTCCGCCTCATACGCAGTATTTT. As protein: CATRTSGSGPPHTQYF. Together with reference TRBV7-2 and TRBJ2-3, the CDR3 gives the full variable domain: GAGVSQSPSNKVTEKGKDVELRCDPISGHTALYWYRQSLGQGLEFLIYFQGNSAPDKSGLPSDRFSAERTGGSVSTLTIQRTQQEDSAVYLCATRTSGSGPPHTQYFGPGTRLTVL.

The chain is built from TRBV28 and TRBJ1-2; maybe TRBD1 (5 bases). Trimming shortened V by 3 bases and J by 8 bases, and 22 bases separated the two germline ends. From germline, CDR1 is MDHEN and CDR2 SYDVKM. The CDR3 is 16 residues long. The CDR3 region has the DNA TGTGCCAGCAGTTTGCCTCTTACACAGCAGGGATACGGCTACACCTTC. It translates to CASSLPLTQQGYGYTF.